The following is a T cell receptor (beta chain) sequence with its context. Its antigen is not known. These data belong to a study of Graves' ophthalmopathy and Graves' hyperthyroidism. Whole-study results and caveats: Most expanded clonotypes in thyroid above 0.001 frequency also showed up in blood.

Having ophthalmopathy, the donors showed moderate-to-severe activity, CAS ≥3 and NOSPECS ≥4, with disease lasting under 3 months. Reliance was placed on clinical symptoms, serum thyroxine, TRAb, thyroid ultrasound and orbital computed tomography for diagnosis. V was clipped by 4 bases and J by 3 bases; unmatched bases: 3. Looked up from germline, CDR1 is SQVTM and CDR2 is ANQGSEA. The CDR3 has 13 amino acids. Transcripts of RNA were the source for amplifying TCR beta CDR3 regions. The authors performed first-round RT-PCR with HTBI primers and then a second-round multiplex PCR. TCRdb reprocessed the multiplex PCR reads with MiXCR, giving one entry per CDR3 protein. The sample carries hundreds of thousands of distinct CDR3 sequences, roughly 41% recorded once.

V usage is TRBV29-1 and J usage is TRBJ1-2; 9 bases agree with TRBD1. Sequencing was done on a sample of peripheral blood. This clonotype was obtained from an adult man with Graves' ophthalmopathy. Here the CDR3 DNA reads TGCAGCGTTGGGGACAGGGTTCACTATGGCTACACCTTC. Its translation is CSVGDRVHYGYTF.